This TCR beta chain was obtained from a study of radiotherapy plus CTLA-4 blockade in lung cancer. Study-wide context: Of all patients, approximately 19% responded objectively and approximately 30% showed disease control.

This table comes from immunoSEQ multiplex PCR, and its TCRdb copy is limited to in-frame clones, with some not included. The data show roughly 44,000 clones, 65% to 85% seen once. Findings and limits, study-wide: Peripheral blood showed expansion of tumor-derived TCR clones after radiotherapy and ipilimumab.

Chemo-refractory metastatic non-small-cell lung cancer patients underwent focal radiation alongside CTLA-4 blockade with ipilimumab. Points on this clone: The target antigen is unknown. Other nucleotide sequences from this sample produce the same CDR3.

This receptor was obtained from a human donor with non-small cell lung cancer who had stable disease on radiotherapy plus ipilimumab. Sequences were derived from peripheral blood, sampled from a patient treated with radiotherapy plus ipilimumab.

This CDR3 is CASSIRGTGNTIYF. In DNA, the CDR3 is TGTGCCAGTAGTATCAGGGGAACTGGAAACACCATATATTTT. The V gene is TRBV19, the J gene TRBJ1-3; D may be TRBD1 (6 bases). Deletions cut 3 bases from V and 2 bases from J, with 8 bases between. Germline V gives CDR1 LNHDA, CDR2 SQIVND (reference sequence). The length of the CDR3 is 14 residues.